The subject of this entry is one T cell receptor beta chain. Its target is unknown. The method was immunoSEQ multiplex PCR; TCRdb's version includes in-frame clones alone and lacks a portion of them. This table has 2 million to 3 million clones, roughly 93% appearing once. This sample is drawn from a study of shared clonotypes between healthy human individuals. General observations from the study: In contrast to clonotypes shared by all four donors, non-shared clonotypes had lower generation probabilities.

Germline V CDR1 and CDR2: SGHNT, YYREEE (reference sequence). With 0 bases removed from V and 5 bases from J, the gap between germline ends came to 9 bases. The CDR3 extends over 14 amino acids. The rearrangement uses TRBV5-4 and TRBJ2-4; TRBD1 or TRBD2 may be the D gene (5 bases each). Sequenced input: naive CD4+ T cells from PBMCs. Specified subset: CD45RA+ positively selected. This clonotype was sampled from a man between 18 and 29 years old in good health. Some clones in this sample may be carry-over from other donors' samples. The CDR3 sequence: CASSLAGSENIQYF. In nucleotides, the CDR3 is TGTGCCAGCAGCTTGGCAGGGAGCGAAAACATTCAGTACTTC. The entire variable domain, with the rest obtained from reference TRBV5-4 and TRBJ2-4, is as follows: ETGVTQSPTHLIKTRGQQVTLRCSSQSGHNTVSWYQQALGQGPQFIFQYYREEENGRGNFPPRFSGLQFPNYSSELNVNALELDDSALYLCASSLAGSENIQYFGAGTRLSVL.